This T cell receptor beta chain originates from a study of response to subunit inactivated influenza vaccine. Germline V gene lookup returns CDR1 SGHTA and CDR2 FQGTGA. The CDR3 length is 15 residues. The V gene lost 5 bases and the J gene lost 0 bases, with 13 bases spanning the gap. Via MiXCR, TCRdb re-called the RT-PCR reads, giving one row per CDR3 protein. The sample yields roughly 540,000 distinct CDR3 sequences, around 21% seen once. The sample was also reused in another study, on T cells expressing NK-cell markers. That work states: TCR beta cDNA was generated via 5'RACE template switching incorporating UMIs. Sequencing covered eight donors, seven HCMV-seropositive and one seronegative. Within several experiments, an anti-gamma-delta TCR antibody kept the sorting limited to alpha-beta TCR T cells. Over 5 donors carried dominant NKG2C+ clonotypes that made up roughly 1.0-8% of their CD8+ T cells. Clones of NKG2C+ T cells that had expanded were of unclear HCMV specificity.

The chain has TRBV7-3 and TRBJ2-5; D uncertain. Sequences were derived from CD4+ T cells sorted from PBMCs, sampled about 13 days after vaccination. The sequence was obtained from a man between 50 and 59 years old who received an inactivated influenza vaccine. The CDR3 sequence is CASSPTGTYQETQYF. DNA of the CDR3: TGTGCCAGCAGCCCGACGGGCACTTACCAAGAGACCCAGTACTTC.